At least ten counts were recorded for the clone carrying this TCR beta chain. A sample-barcoded 5' primer and a J-beta primer mix were used in a second PCR of roughly 7 to 11 cycles. TCRdb processed the 5' RACE reads anew with MiXCR; each CDR3 protein has one entry. The sample has 500,000 to 700,000 distinct CDR3 sequences, about 30% seen once. This entry comes from a study of blood T cells in healthy people across ages. V lost 0 bases, J lost 10 bases, and 3 bases stayed unmatched. The CDR3 is 15 residues long. Germline loops: CDR1 LGHNA, CDR2 YNFKEQ. The TCR comes from a woman of 80 years or more in good health. The sequenced material came from blood. The chain carries TRBV4-2 and TRBJ1-6, with 10 nucleotides matching TRBD1. In DNA form, the CDR3 reads TGTGCCAGCAGCCAAGAACCGGGACAGGGGTCACCCCTCCACTTT. It encodes CASSQEPGQGSPLHF.